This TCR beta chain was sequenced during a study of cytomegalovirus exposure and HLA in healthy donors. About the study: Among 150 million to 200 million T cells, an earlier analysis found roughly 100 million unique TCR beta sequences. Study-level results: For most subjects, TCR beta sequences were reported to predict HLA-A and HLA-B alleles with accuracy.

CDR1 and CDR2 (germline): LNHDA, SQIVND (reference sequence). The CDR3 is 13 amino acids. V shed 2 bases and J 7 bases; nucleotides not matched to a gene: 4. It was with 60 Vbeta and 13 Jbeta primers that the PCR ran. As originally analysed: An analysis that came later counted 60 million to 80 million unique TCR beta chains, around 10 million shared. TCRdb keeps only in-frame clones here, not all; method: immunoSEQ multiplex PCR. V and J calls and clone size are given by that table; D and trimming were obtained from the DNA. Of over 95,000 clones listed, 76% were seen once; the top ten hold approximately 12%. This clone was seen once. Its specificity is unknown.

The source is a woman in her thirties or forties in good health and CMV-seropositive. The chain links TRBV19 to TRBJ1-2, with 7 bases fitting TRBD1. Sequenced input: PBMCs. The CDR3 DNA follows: TGTGCCAGTAGTATAACCGACAGGGCTGGCTACACCTTC. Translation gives CASSITDRAGYTF.